The clone carrying this T cell receptor beta chain was observed a single time. TCRdb's copy holds only in-frame clones and misses some; the assay was immunoSEQ multiplex PCR. The repertoire holds 2,000 to 2,500 clones, 90% to 97% seen once, with about 11% in the top ten. The data were taken from a study of control samples from healthy donors and cancer patients. The CDR3 length is 13 residues. With V trimmed by 11 bases and J by 6 bases, 9 bases remained unmatched. Germline V gene lookup returns CDR1 KGHDR and CDR2 SFDVKD. The chain joins TRBV24-1 to TRBJ2-3; TRBD2 matches at 8 bases. Material for sequencing was PBMCs. The clonotype was recovered from a man between 70 and 80 years old with colorectal cancer. The CDR3 DNA follows: TGTGCCAGCGCGGGGGGCCATGCGGATACGCAGTATTTT. This codes for CASAGGHADTQYF.